Listed below are T cell receptor beta chains from one sample, sequenced in a study of control samples from healthy donors and cancer patients. Sequencing was performed with immunoSEQ multiplex PCR; in TCRdb, only in-frame clones are kept and a portion is missing. The table lists around 92,000 clones, around 80% of them singletons, with roughly 2% in the top ten. Sequenced: blood. Receptors originate from a man aged 60-69 years in good health. CDR3s include the opening cysteine and the closing phenylalanine or tryptophan. A D gene is named only where the DNA matches it firmly. Rows may omit the clone size; those that give it use once, few, many or a size class.

>TRBV11-1|TRBJ2-2|-|TRBD1
CASSLGTGPNQQELFF
TGTGCCAGCAGCTTGGGGACAGGACCCAACCAACAGGAGCTGTTTTTT
>TRBV5-1|TRBJ2-3|-|-
CASSLGLDFSTDTQYF
TGCGCCAGCAGCTTGGGTCTAGATTTCAGCACAGATACGCAGTATTTT
>TRBV7-9|TRBJ2-3|-|-
CASSLAPKSSTDTQYF
TGTGCCAGCAGCTTAGCGCCGAAGAGCAGCACAGATACGCAGTATTTT
>TRBV27|TRBJ2-2|-|TRBD1
CASSFYLSGTGLNTGELFF
TGTGCCAGCAGTTTTTATCTCTCCGGGACAGGACTCAACACCGGGGAGCTGTTTTTT
>TRBV30|TRBJ2-3|once|-
CAWSLREGQASTDTQYF
TGTGCCTGGAGCTTGAGGGAGGGACAGGCAAGCACAGATACGCAGTATTTT
>TRBV5-6|TRBJ2-5|-|-
CASSSRATQYF
TGTGCCAGCAGCTCGAGGGCGACCCAGTACTTC
>TRBV5-1|TRBJ1-4|-|TRBD1
CASSRDRGFEKLFF
TGCGCCAGCAGCAGGGACAGGGGGTTTGAAAAACTGTTTTTT
>TRBV7-9|TRBJ2-3|once|-
CAYFGDTDTQYF
TGTGCCTATTTTGGAGACACAGATACGCAGTATTTT
>TRBV5-6|TRBJ1-4|-|-
CASSSPGTPGEKLFF
TGTGCCAGCAGCTCACCCGGGACTCCAGGGGAAAAACTGTTTTTT
>TRBV14|TRBJ1-2|few|TRBD1
CASSQTGQGYGYTF
TGTGCCAGCAGCCAAACGGGACAGGGGTATGGCTACACCTTC
>TRBV2|TRBJ2-5|-|TRBD2
CASSGGLAGETQYF
TGTGCCAGCAGTGGTGGACTAGCGGGAGAGACCCAGTACTTC
>TRBV5-8|TRBJ2-3|-|-
CASSLGARTDTQYF
TGTGCCAGCAGCCTGGGAGCAAGGACAGATACGCAGTATTTT
>TRBV10-3|TRBJ2-7|-|TRBD1
CAISDLRGLYEQYF
TGTGCCATCAGTGACCTCAGGGGGCTGTACGAGCAGTACTTC
>TRBV5-1|TRBJ2-3|-|-
CASSLGATDTQYF
TGCGCCAGCAGCTTGGGAGCGACAGATACGCAGTATTTT
>TRBV25-1|TRBJ2-1|-|-
CASSDTGPQRDEQFF
TGTGCCAGCAGTGATACAGGGCCCCAGAGGGATGAGCAGTTCTTC
>TRBV5-5|TRBJ2-5|-|-
CASSINPGVGETQYF
TGTGCCAGCAGCATAAACCCAGGGGTTGGAGAGACCCAGTACTTC
>TRBV9|TRBJ2-7|-|TRBD2
CASSVALGTSGPYEQYF
TGTGCCAGCAGCGTAGCACTGGGGACTAGCGGACCTTACGAGCAGTACTTC
>TRBV3-1/TRBV3-2|TRBJ2-1|-|-
CASSQDLVEVNEQFF
TGTGCCAGCAGCCAAGATCTGGTGGAGGTCAATGAGCAGTTCTTC
>TRBV28|TRBJ2-5|once|-
CASSPQSRETQYF
TGTGCCAGCAGTCCGCAGTCGCGGGAGACCCAGTACTTC
>TRBV3-1/TRBV3-2|TRBJ2-5|-|TRBD2
CASTFGLAGNGETQYF
TGTGCCAGCACCTTTGGACTAGCGGGGAATGGAGAGACCCAGTACTTC
>TRBV5-1|TRBJ1-6|few|-
CASRGPESPLHF
TGCGCCAGCAGGGGGCCTGAATCACCCCTCCACTTT
>TRBV7-9|TRBJ2-7|few|-
CASSLVGTLTYEQYF
TGTGCCAGCAGCTTAGTCGGGACACTAACCTACGAGCAGTACTTC
>TRBV5-6|TRBJ1-6|once|-
CASTLLISYNSPLHF
TGTGCCAGCACCCTGCTAATCTCCTATAATTCACCCCTCCACTTT
>TRBV15|TRBJ2-3|-|-
CATSRDSWGGLSDTQYF
TGTGCCACCAGCAGAGATTCGTGGGGGGGCCTCTCAGATACGCAGTATTTT
>TRBV4-2|TRBJ2-5|once|-
CASSQGRAGEETQYF
TGTGCCAGCAGCCAAGGAAGGGCCGGGGAGGAGACCCAGTACTTC
>TRBV28|TRBJ2-3|-|TRBD2
CASSKTSVYTDTQYF
TGTGCCAGCAGTAAAACTAGCGTGTACACAGATACGCAGTATTTT
>TRBV27|TRBJ2-3|-|TRBD2
CASSFPGGAQYF
TGTGCCAGCAGCTTCCCTGGGGGGGCGCAGTATTTT
>TRBV19|TRBJ2-7|-|TRBD1
CASSGRDRVMDEQYF
TGTGCCAGTAGTGGCCGGGACAGGGTGATGGATGAGCAGTACTTC
>TRBV5-6|TRBJ1-1|-|-
CATSGGKNTEAFF
TGTGCCACCTCGGGCGGAAAGAACACTGAAGCTTTCTTT
>TRBV6-5|TRBJ1-3|-|-
CASRPDFLSGNTIYF
TGTGCCAGCAGGCCGGATTTTCTCTCTGGAAACACCATATATTTT
>TRBV7-9|TRBJ2-1|-|-
CASSLGGTYNEQFF
TGTGCCAGCAGCTTAGGAGGCACCTACAATGAGCAGTTCTTC
>TRBV7-9|TRBJ2-7|few|-
CASGKAAGMAYEQYF
TGTGCCAGCGGAAAGGCAGCGGGTATGGCCTACGAGCAGTACTTC
>TRBV11-2|TRBJ2-4|-|-
CASSLEGSRYVQYF
TGTGCCAGCAGCTTAGAAGGCTCGAGGTACGTTCAGTACTTC
>TRBV4-1|TRBJ1-6|-|-
CASSQGSPNSPLHF
TGCGCCAGCAGCCAAGGAAGTCCAAATTCACCCCTCCACTTT
>TRBV7-9|TRBJ2-5|-|TRBD2
CASSLSGRAEETQYF
TGTGCCAGCAGCCTAAGCGGGAGGGCCGAAGAGACCCAGTACTTC
>TRBV9|TRBJ1-1|once|-
CASSVEGDWTEAFF
TGTGCCAGCAGCGTAGAGGGGGATTGGACTGAAGCTTTCTTT
>TRBV30|TRBJ2-4|-|-
CAWGSGTPRNIQYF
TGTGCCTGGGGGTCAGGGACCCCTCGGAACATTCAGTACTTC
>TRBV2|TRBJ2-5|-|-
CASMRLNQETQYF
TGTGCCAGCATGCGATTAAACCAAGAGACCCAGTACTTC
>TRBV6-5|TRBJ2-7|-|-
CASSRTAYEQYF
TGTGCCAGCAGCAGGACTGCCTACGAGCAGTACTTC
>TRBV3-1/TRBV3-2|TRBJ1-3|-|-
CASSHTGWTGNTIYF
TGTGCCAGCAGCCATACAGGGTGGACTGGAAACACCATATATTTT
>TRBV5-6|TRBJ2-5|-|TRBD2
CASSPLGTSGGETQYF
TGTGCCAGCAGTCCGCTTGGGACTAGCGGGGGGGAGACCCAGTACTTC
>TRBV5-4|TRBJ2-5|medium-sized|TRBD2
CASSSSGRGGTQYF
TGTGCCAGCAGCTCCAGCGGGAGAGGAGGGACCCAGTACTTC
>TRBV19|TRBJ1-1|-|-
CASSMIRRGPEAFF
TGTGCCAGTAGTATGATCCGAAGAGGGCCTGAAGCTTTCTTT
>TRBV28|TRBJ2-7|-|TRBD1
CASSLTRPLAGGLGYEQYF
TGTGCCAGCAGTTTAACTCGACCGTTGGCAGGGGGCCTTGGGTACGAGCAGTACTTC
>TRBV11-2|TRBJ2-7|-|TRBD2
CASSPGLAGLGEQYF
TGTGCCAGCAGCCCAGGACTAGCGGGATTGGGAGAGCAGTACTTC
>TRBV12-3/TRBV12-4|TRBJ1-5|few|-
CAISGINQPQHF
TGTGCCATCTCAGGGATCAATCAGCCCCAGCATTTT
>TRBV6-6|TRBJ2-2|-|-
CASGLAGDTGELFF
TGTGCCAGCGGCTTGGCAGGGGACACCGGGGAGCTGTTTTTT
>TRBV24-1|TRBJ2-2|few|-
CATSDFGENTGELFF
TGTGCCACCAGTGATTTCGGCGAGAACACCGGGGAGCTGTTTTTT
>TRBV10-3|TRBJ1-3|-|-
CAISESSDTIYF
TGTGCCATCAGTGAGTCGTCTGACACCATATATTTT
>TRBV7-9|TRBJ1-5|-|-
CASSLGGLGNQPQHF
TGTGCCAGCAGCTTAGGGGGGCTTGGGAATCAGCCCCAGCATTTT
>TRBV12-3/TRBV12-4|TRBJ1-1|-|-
CASTSTNTEAFF
TGTGCCAGCACCTCTACGAACACTGAAGCTTTCTTT
>TRBV9|TRBJ1-2|-|TRBD1
CASSVEVGQGDYGYTF
TGTGCCAGCAGCGTAGAGGTGGGGCAGGGGGATTATGGCTACACCTTC
>TRBV5-4|TRBJ1-1|few|-
CASSLVVNTEAFF
TGTGCCAGCAGCTTGGTAGTGAACACTGAAGCTTTCTTT